The 8 T cell receptor beta chains below all came from one sample that was sequenced in a study of blood T cell repertoires in COVID-19. TCRdb's copy holds only in-frame clones and misses some; the assay was immunoSEQ multiplex PCR. The sample records over 100,000 clones, 75% to 90% being singletons. Sequencing was done on a sample of peripheral blood. These receptors originate from a man aged 45 to 65 with active COVID-19.

The V call is TRBV4-2, the J call TRBJ2-7; 11 bases align to TRBD2. From germline, CDR1 is LGHNA and CDR2 YNFKEQ. This CDR3 contains 18 residues. Trimming removed 0 bases from V and 7 bases from J; junction bases left unmatched: 14. This CDR3 reads CASSQDRVAGGPVREQYF. The DNA for the CDR3 is TGTGCCAGCAGCCAAGATCGGGTAGCGGGGGGGCCTGTGAGGGAGCAGTACTTC.

Only a few counts were recorded for this clone. This chain joins TRBV19 and TRBJ2-7; 8 bases fit TRBD1. Unmatched junction bases numbered 2, after V lost 2 bases and J lost 2 bases. The CDR3 consists of 14 residues. Germline V gene lookup returns CDR1 LNHDA and CDR2 SQIVND (reference sequence). The DNA of the CDR3 is TGTGCCAGTAGTATACGGACAGGGACCTACGAGCAGTACTTC. It codes for CASSIRTGTYEQYF.

The chain couples TRBV5-5 to TRBJ2-1; unclear D gene. The CDR3 runs 14 residues. The ends were cut back, 5 bases at V and 0 bases at J, with 9 bases in the middle. From germline, CDR1 is SGHKS and CDR2 YYEKEE (reference sequence). CDR3 sequence: CASRSLSSYNEQFF. DNA for the CDR3: TGTGCCAGCAGGTCCCTCTCCTCCTACAATGAGCAGTTCTTC.

V gene TRBV3-1 (or the pseudogene TRBV3-2) combines with J gene TRBJ2-5; 8 positions agree with TRBD2. After removal of 5 bases from V and 4 bases from J, the junction contained 3 bases not matched to a gene. This CDR3 region has 13 residues. The germline V gene has CDR1 LGHDT and CDR2 YNNKEL (reference sequence). The CDR3 region is CASSSGGRETQYF. The CDR3, as DNA: TGTGCCAGCAGCTCGGGGGGGAGAGAGACCCAGTACTTC.

The gene calls are TRBV12-5 and TRBJ1-2; 9 bases map to TRBD1. The V segment lost 1 base and the J segment 5 bases; nucleotides outside the gene matches: 2. Germline CDR1 LGHNT, CDR2 FRNRAP. CDR3 size: 14 residues. The DNA of the CDR3 is TGTGCTAGTGGTTTGGCACAGGGGGCATATGGCTACACCTTC. This encodes CASGLAQGAYGYTF. Combining the CDR3 with reference TRBV12-5 and TRBJ1-2 gives the whole variable domain DARVTQTPRHKVTEMGQEVTMRCQPILGHNTVFWYRQTMMQGLELLAYFRNRAPLDDSGMPKDRFSAEMPDATLATLKIQPSEPRDSAVYFCASGLAQGAYGYTFGSGTRLTVV.

V gene TRBV9 combines with J gene TRBJ2-3; possible D gene TRBD2, 5 bases. The length of the CDR3 is 15 residues. Germline V CDR1 and CDR2: SGDLS, YYNGEE. With 0 bases removed from V and 2 bases from J, the gap between germline ends came to 10 bases. CDR3 amino acids: CASSVGPAATDTQYF. CDR3 DNA sequence: TGTGCCAGCAGCGTAGGCCCAGCGGCCACAGATACGCAGTATTTT.

The rearrangement uses TRBV18 and TRBJ2-3; D call uncertain. V dropped 3 bases and J dropped 6 bases, with 4 bases sitting between them. The CDR3 runs 11 residues. Germline V gene data show CDR1 as KGHSH and CDR2 as LQKENI. In DNA, the CDR3 is TGTGCCAGCTCACCGGAGGATACGCAGTATTTT. It is translated as CASSPEDTQYF.

This clone was detected a few times. The chain combines TRBV27 with TRBJ2-3; tentatively, D is TRBD1 (6 bases). CDR3 size: 15 residues. The V and J ends lost 6 bases and 6 bases respectively, with 19 bases between them. Germline CDR1 and CDR2: MNHEY and SMNVEV (reference sequence). The CDR3 spells CASSTQGRATDTQYF. CDR3 coding DNA: TGTGCCAGCAGCACCCAGGGGCGGGCAACGGATACGCAGTATTTT.